Listed below are T cell receptor beta chains from one sample, sequenced in a study of cytomegalovirus exposure and HLA in healthy donors. Produced via immunoSEQ multiplex PCR; TCRdb's table is partial and in-frame only. This sample has 75,000 to 95,000 clones, with roughly four fifths found just once. The specimen was PBMCs. All receptors come from a woman aged 18-29 years in good health and CMV-seropositive. The CDR3 runs from the conserved cysteine through the conserved F or W. The order of the fields is J gene, V gene, clone size, D gene, CDR3 DNA, CDR3 protein. D genes are given only for firm matches. Expanded clones get a size class; other rows say once, few or many, or leave the size out.

J gene: TRBJ1-6
V gene: TRBV27
clone size: -
D gene: TRBD1
CDR3 DNA: TGTGCCAGCAGTCTCGGGACAGTAGTTTCACCCCTCCACTTT
CDR3 protein: CASSLGTVVSPLHF

J gene: TRBJ2-7
V gene: TRBV28
clone size: -
D gene: TRBD1
CDR3 DNA: TGTGCCAGCAGGCCGGGACAGGTCTCCTACGAGCAGTACTTC
CDR3 protein: CASRPGQVSYEQYF

J gene: TRBJ2-3
V gene: TRBV27
clone size: -
D gene: TRBD2
CDR3 DNA: TGTGCCAGCAGTTCTACCCTCCTAGCGGAGCTCACAGATACGCAGTATTTT
CDR3 protein: CASSSTLLAELTDTQYF

J gene: TRBJ2-5
V gene: TRBV7-3
clone size: -
D gene: TRBD1
CDR3 DNA: TGTGCCAGCAGCTTAGAGGGCAGGGGGCGTGTAACCCCAGGAGAGACCCAGTACTTC
CDR3 protein: CASSLEGRGRVTPGETQYF

J gene: TRBJ1-1
V gene: TRBV13
clone size: -
D gene: TRBD1
CDR3 DNA: TGTGCCAGCAGCTTACCACCGGGACAGGGAAGGGCTGAAGCTTTCTTT
CDR3 protein: CASSLPPGQGRAEAFF

J gene: TRBJ1-2
V gene: TRBV28
clone size: -
D gene: -
CDR3 DNA: TGTGCCAGCAGTACCAGGGTCTATGGCTACACCTTC
CDR3 protein: CASSTRVYGYTF

J gene: TRBJ2-1
V gene: TRBV18
clone size: -
D gene: TRBD2
CDR3 DNA: TGTGCCAGCTCACCCCGCGCGGGGGTTGGAGTTACCTACAATGAGCAGTTCTTC
CDR3 protein: CASSPRAGVGVTYNEQFF

J gene: TRBJ2-5
V gene: TRBV4-1
clone size: -
D gene: TRBD2
CDR3 DNA: TGCGCCAGCAGCCAAGAATTTACAACCGGGGGGGAGACCCAGTACTTC
CDR3 protein: CASSQEFTTGGETQYF

J gene: TRBJ1-2
V gene: TRBV2
clone size: -
D gene: -
CDR3 DNA: TGTGCCAGCAGTGAAAACAGGGTCTATGGCTACACCTTC
CDR3 protein: CASSENRVYGYTF

J gene: TRBJ1-2
V gene: TRBV7-8
clone size: -
D gene: -
CDR3 DNA: TGTGCCAGCAGCCTCCAGGGGCTGTATGGCTACACCTTC
CDR3 protein: CASSLQGLYGYTF

J gene: TRBJ2-7
V gene: TRBV29-1
clone size: -
D gene: TRBD2
CDR3 DNA: TGCAGCGTCGGGGGACTAGCGGGAGCATCCGAGCAGTACTTC
CDR3 protein: CSVGGLAGASEQYF

J gene: TRBJ2-7
V gene: TRBV28
clone size: -
D gene: -
CDR3 DNA: TGTGCCAGCAGTTCCTCGTCCTACGAGCAGTACTTC
CDR3 protein: CASSSSSYEQYF

J gene: TRBJ1-1
V gene: TRBV2
clone size: -
D gene: -
CDR3 DNA: TGTGCCAGGACCACAGTGGGGGCAGGGTACACTGAAGCTTTCTTT
CDR3 protein: CARTTVGAGYTEAFF

J gene: TRBJ2-1
V gene: TRBV7-7
clone size: -
D gene: TRBD1
CDR3 DNA: TGTGCTAGCAGCCATGGGACAGGCTACAATGAGCAGTTCTTC
CDR3 protein: CASSHGTGYNEQFF

J gene: TRBJ2-5
V gene: TRBV1
clone size: -
D gene: -
CDR3 DNA: TGCACCAGCAGCCAAGATTTAAATAGCGGGAGTTTCCAAGAGACCCAGTACTTC
CDR3 protein: CTSSQDLNSGSFQETQYF

J gene: TRBJ2-3
V gene: TRBV2
clone size: -
D gene: TRBD2
CDR3 DNA: TGTGCCAGCAATGGGGAGCGGGACACAGATACGCAGTATTTT
CDR3 protein: CASNGERDTDTQYF

J gene: TRBJ2-6
V gene: TRBV19
clone size: -
D gene: TRBD2
CDR3 DNA: TGTGCCAGTAGTAGCAGCGGGGGCTCTGGGGCCAACGTCCTGACTTTC
CDR3 protein: CASSSSGGSGANVLTF

J gene: TRBJ2-3
V gene: TRBV5-1
clone size: -
D gene: TRBD1
CDR3 DNA: TGCGCCAGCAGCTTACAGGGGACCACAGATACGCAGTATTTT
CDR3 protein: CASSLQGTTDTQYF

J gene: TRBJ1-1
V gene: TRBV6-5
clone size: -
D gene: -
CDR3 DNA: TGTGCCAGCAGTTACTCGAAGGGGGGGAAGGCTTTCTTT
CDR3 protein: CASSYSKGGKAFF

J gene: TRBJ2-1
V gene: TRBV6-5
clone size: -
D gene: TRBD1
CDR3 DNA: TGTGCCAGCAGTTACTCTCTGGACAGGGGGCACAATGAGCAGTTCTTC
CDR3 protein: CASSYSLDRGHNEQFF

J gene: TRBJ2-7
V gene: TRBV20-1
clone size: -
D gene: TRBD1
CDR3 DNA: TGCAGTGCCGGACAGGGCCACGAGCAGTACTTC
CDR3 protein: CSAGQGHEQYF

J gene: TRBJ2-7
V gene: TRBV27
clone size: -
D gene: -
CDR3 DNA: TGTGCCAGCAGAGGGACTCTTCGTCCCTACGAGCAGTACTTC
CDR3 protein: CASRGTLRPYEQYF

J gene: TRBJ1-1
V gene: TRBV4-1
clone size: -
D gene: TRBD1
CDR3 DNA: TGCGCCAGCAGCCAAGAAGGTGGGACAGGGCCGAACACTGAAGCTTTCTTT
CDR3 protein: CASSQEGGTGPNTEAFF

J gene: TRBJ1-1
V gene: TRBV10-3
clone size: -
D gene: -
CDR3 DNA: TGTGCCATCACCACTCAGGGCGGCACTGAAGCTTTCTTT
CDR3 protein: CAITTQGGTEAFF

J gene: TRBJ2-5
V gene: TRBV9
clone size: -
D gene: TRBD1
CDR3 DNA: TGTGCCAGCAGCGTAGGCCGAGGGGGCTACACCCAAGAGACCCAGTACTTC
CDR3 protein: CASSVGRGGYTQETQYF

J gene: TRBJ1-2
V gene: TRBV7-9
clone size: -
D gene: TRBD1
CDR3 DNA: TGTGCCAGCAGTGGACAGGGGCTCGGGGCCTATGGCTACACCTTC
CDR3 protein: CASSGQGLGAYGYTF

J gene: TRBJ1-1
V gene: TRBV6-6
clone size: -
D gene: TRBD1
CDR3 DNA: TGTGCCAGCAGACCCGGACAGGGCTACCACACTGAAGCTTTCTTT
CDR3 protein: CASRPGQGYHTEAFF

J gene: TRBJ2-3
V gene: TRBV28
clone size: -
D gene: TRBD2
CDR3 DNA: TGTGCCAGCAGACTAGCGAAAGATACGCAGTATTTT
CDR3 protein: CASRLAKDTQYF

J gene: TRBJ2-1
V gene: TRBV9
clone size: -
D gene: -
CDR3 DNA: TGTGCCAGCAGCGTAGAGCCGGTTTTGAGTCCTTCCTACAATGAGCAGTTCTTC
CDR3 protein: CASSVEPVLSPSYNEQFF

J gene: TRBJ2-3
V gene: TRBV27
clone size: few
D gene: -
CDR3 DNA: TGTGCCAGCAGTGGCCAGGGAGGTATGTGGGTAGATACGCAGTATTTT
CDR3 protein: CASSGQGGMWVDTQYF